This T cell receptor (beta chain) comes out of a study of T cell responses to AZD1222 COVID-19 vaccine. Note on this clone: Its target is unknown.

Germline-derived CDR1 and CDR2 are ENHRY and SYGVKD. This CDR3 is built from 13 residues. Trimming took 7 bases from V and 0 from J, leaving 7 bases between them. Overall study results and limits: Seropositivity was recorded at baseline in only six AZD1222 recipients.

Libraries were prepared by immunoSEQ multiplex PCR; TCRdb keeps only in-frame clonotypes and omits some of them. This sample yields more than 95,000 clones, of which 85% to 90% are seen a single time; less than 9.5% belongs to the top ten. This receptor was taken from an adult in good health. The input for sequencing was peripheral blood, taken on day 0 of AZD1222 vaccination. The rearrangement joins TRBV10-3 to TRBJ1-3; D remains ambiguous. CDR3 region: CAIKTSSGNTIYF. Here the CDR3 DNA reads TGTGCCATCAAGACCTCCTCTGGAAACACCATATATTTT.